This T cell receptor (beta chain) is from a study of blood T cell repertoires in COVID-19 (dated by TCRdb to the early 2020s). A note on the overall study: Collaborator samples came from the United States, Italy and Spain and covered acute and convalescent phases of COVID-19. The samples were drawn from two sources: the first 160 participants of the ongoing ImmuneRACE study, and some 1,300 subjects contributed by 6 global collaborators. The material from the prospective study consisted of cDNA or gDNA derived from T cells, B-cell-depleted T cells, or PBMCs. The sample metadata nearly always contained a de-identified subject ID, COVID-19 status, age in years and sex. Where HLA class I and class II types were available, the types were taken from metadata supplied by the sample provider, not from assay-based typing. The repertoires were released in a freely available public database intended as a resource for research on the immune response to SARS-CoV-2. Deeply sampled blood TCRbeta repertoires from subjects exposed to, actively infected with, or recovered from COVID-19 were included in the dataset.

Broader findings and caveats from the paper: The amount of clinical and demographic metadata varied by source and participant and was provided uncurated.

TCRbeta CDR3 regions were amplified from genomic DNA using the immunoSEQ Assay, a bias-controlled multiplex PCR. The original methods were these. Within the assay, amplification of reference gene primers was used to estimate how many nucleated cells each sample contained. To quantify the absolute abundance of each unique TCRbeta CDR3 rearrangement, sequence reads were collapsed and filtered. Productive Simpson clonality was computed per sample as the square root of Simpson's diversity index over productive rearrangements. TCRdb carries this immuneACCESS record with in-frame sequences only. Its versions omit some clonotypes, under half of them owing to an unresolved V gene in the studies checked, with the rest unexplained. Clone size and the V and J calls come from that table; the DNA yielded D and trimming. This sample has about 220,000 clones in its table, and more than 70% of those were observed once. The ten most abundant clones make up 9.5% to 15% of the sample.

In the germline V gene, CDR1 corresponds to MDHEN and CDR2 to SYDVKM. The junction shows trimming of 7 bases on V and 0 bases on J, plus 13 bases between the germline ends. From the cysteine up to the phenylalanine, the CDR3 has a length of 15 residues. Just CDR3 DNA is preserved here, 45 bases in frame from base 1. With regard to this clone: Its antigen is still unknown. No quality values exist for individual bases; no much larger clone is one base distant.

Whole blood was collected in K2EDTA tubes by collaborating institutions according to the institutions' own protocols. For TCRbeta analysis, collaborators shipped samples in one of three forms: frozen whole blood, isolated PBMCs, or DNA extracted from either of those sample types. The chain is assembled from TRBV28 and TRBJ1-3; possibly the D gene is TRBD1, per 5 matching bases. Specimen: peripheral blood. The origin of this receptor is a human donor in a cohort sampled during active COVID-19. The CDR3 reads CASNQGLFSGNTIYF. The nucleotides read TGTGCCAGCAACCAGGGTCTTTTCTCTGGAAACACCATATATTTT.